The 15 T cell receptor beta chains below were found in one sample sequenced in a study of early stage breast cancer tumors. This table comes from immunoSEQ multiplex PCR, and its TCRdb copy is limited to in-frame clones, with some not included. The table records 25,000 to 35,000 clones, about 59% of them present only once. Sequencing was carried out using breast tumor tissue. The origin of the receptors is a person aged 45 to 59 with breast cancer.

V and J are TRBV27 and TRBJ2-1; 8 bases agree with TRBD1. Germline V lookup: CDR1 MNHEY, CDR2 SMNVEV (reference sequence). This CDR3 contains 13 residues. V lost 8 bases and J lost 7; bases outside the gene matches: 7. This CDR3 is CASGSGGGNEQFF. The CDR3 coding sequence is TGTGCCAGCGGATCAGGGGGCGGGAATGAGCAGTTCTTC.

The chain has TRBV6-6 and TRBJ1-4; D is ambiguous. Trimming shortened V by 7 bases and J by 7 bases, and 7 bases separated the two germline ends. CDR1 and CDR2 from the germline V gene are MNHNY and SVGAGI (reference sequence). This CDR3 comprises 11 residues. For the CDR3, the DNA is TGTGCCAGCAACCACGGTGAAAAACTGTTTTTT. This gives the protein CASNHGEKLFF.

In its sample, this clone was seen a few times. The chain recombines TRBV18 with TRBJ2-2; D not resolved. Germline lookup yields CDR1 KGHSH and CDR2 LQKENI. V was cut by 1 base and J by 1 base, with 4 bases left in between. CDR3 size: 14 residues. CDR3 loop: CASSPRQNTGELFF. CDR3 bases: TGTGCCAGCTCACCACGACAGAACACCGGGGAGCTGTTTTTT.

V usage is TRBV27 and J usage is TRBJ2-3; maybe TRBD2 (6 bases). The V end lost 5 bases, the J end lost 2 bases, and 17 bases lay between the germline ends. The germline V gene encodes CDR1 MNHEY and CDR2 SMNVEV (reference sequence). The CDR3 runs 16 residues. CDR3 loop: CASSAGLAGPTDTQYF. In DNA, the CDR3 is TGTGCCAGCAGTGCCGGACTGGCGGGGCCCACAGATACGCAGTATTTT.

This clone was seen once. The chain combines TRBV4-1 with TRBJ2-7; D is perhaps TRBD1 (5 bases). This CDR3 is 14 amino acids long. Germline CDR1 and CDR2: MGHRA and YSYEKL. V shed 4 bases and J shed 5 bases, with 15 bases lying between them. CDR3 nucleotides: TGCGCCAGCAGCCCATGGGCAGGGCGCCACGAGCAGTACTTC. It is translated as CASSPWAGRHEQYF.

The chain joins TRBV6-1 to TRBJ2-7; tentatively, D is TRBD1 (5 bases). The CDR3 has 15 residues. CDR1 and CDR2 from the germline V gene are MNHNS and SASEGT. V was cut by 1 base and J by 3 bases, with 13 bases left in between. The CDR3 sequence is CASSEEAGIVYEQYF. The CDR3 region has the DNA TGTGCCAGCAGTGAAGAGGCAGGGATAGTCTACGAGCAGTACTTC.

V and J are TRBV4-3 and TRBJ2-5, with 8 bases that match TRBD2. There are 16 residues in the CDR3. Germline CDR1 and CDR2: LGHNA and YSLEER. V shed 6 bases and J 0 bases; nucleotides not matched to a gene: 9. The CDR3 protein is CASSRDRTSYQETQYF. The CDR3 DNA is TGCGCCAGCAGTCGGGATCGGACTAGCTACCAAGAGACCCAGTACTTC.

The CDR3, as DNA: TGCGCCAGCAGCTTGGGTCAGGGGGACCAGCCCCAGCATTTT. Amino acids: CASSLGQGDQPQHF. This chain connects TRBV5-1 to TRBJ1-5; TRBD1 matches 7 bases. The CDR3 runs 14 residues. Germline V CDR1 and CDR2: SGHRS, YFSETQ. V trimming: 0 bases; J trimming: 7 bases; junction bases outside the gene matches: 4.

This clone is judged medium-sized (0.01 to 0.1%). V and J are TRBV20-1 and TRBJ1-3, with D unresolved. This CDR3 contains 11 residues. Per the germline V gene, CDR1 is DFQATT and CDR2 is SNEGSKA (reference sequence). V was shortened by 1 base and J by 4 bases, with 2 bases between the two germline ends. The CDR3 DNA follows: TGCAGTGCTAGAGTCGGAAACACCATATATTTT. Translation: CSARVGNTIYF.

Regarding this clone: Other DNA sequences in this specimen translate into the identical CDR3. The chain uses TRBV6-4 and TRBJ2-3, with D possibly TRBD2 on 5 matching bases. V was pared by 3 bases and J by 0 bases, with 10 bases between. Germline-derived CDR1 and CDR2 are MRHNA and SNTAGT. The CDR3 has 15 residues. CDR3 bases: TGTGCCAGCAGTGAGGCCAGCGGAAGCACAGATACGCAGTATTTT. The encoded protein is CASSEASGSTDTQYF.

The chain employs TRBV5-1 and TRBJ2-3, with TRBD2 matching 14 bases. With V trimmed by 5 bases and J by 5 bases, 7 bases remained unmatched. CDR3 length equals 16 residues. Germline V gene data show CDR1 as SGHRS and CDR2 as YFSETQ. Here the CDR3 reads CASRAGLAGEIDTQYF. CDR3 bases: TGCGCCAGCAGGGCGGGACTAGCGGGAGAGATAGATACGCAGTATTTT.

The chain employs TRBV15 and TRBJ1-2; 7 nucleotides align to TRBD1. Germline CDR1 and CDR2: LNHNV and YYDKDF (reference sequence). This CDR3 comprises 15 residues. Unmatched junction bases numbered 6, after V lost 1 base and J lost 4 bases. The CDR3 here is CATSRATGVGYGYTF. Here the CDR3 DNA reads TGTGCCACCAGCAGAGCCACAGGGGTCGGCTATGGCTACACCTTC.

V usage is TRBV7-3 and J usage is TRBJ2-3; D is ambiguous. The CDR3 has 11 residues. Trimming pared 2 bases from V and 6 bases from J, leaving 3 bases between. Germline CDR1 reads SGHTA; CDR2 reads FQGTGA. CDR3 nucleotides: TGTGCCAGCAGCTTATGTGATACGCAGTATTTT. Translated: CASSLCDTQYF.

CDR3 sequence: CASSLGLANSYNEQFF. For the CDR3, the DNA is TGTGCCAGCAGCTTGGGGCTAGCGAACTCCTACAATGAGCAGTTCTTC. The rearrangement joins TRBV11-3 to TRBJ2-1; the D gene is possibly TRBD2 (6 bases). CDR3 length: 16 residues. V was cut by 3 bases and J by 0 bases, with 12 bases left in between. The V gene's germline CDR1 is SGHNT and CDR2 YENEEA. The full variable domain, with the rest looked up from reference TRBV11-3 and TRBJ2-1, is EAGVVQSPRYKIIEKKQPVAFWCNPISGHNTLYWYLQNLGQGPELLIRYENEEAVDDSQLPKDRFSAERLKGVDSTLKIQPAELGDSAVYLCASSLGLANSYNEQFFGPGTRLTVL.

This clone was picked up a small number of times. The rearrangement joins TRBV18 to TRBJ2-2, with D possibly TRBD1 on 5 matching bases. Germline CDR1 KGHSH, CDR2 LQKENI. Trimming took 4 bases from V and 6 from J, leaving 9 bases between them. The CDR3 covers 13 residues. CDR3 region: CASSLTDPGELFF. As DNA, the CDR3 is TGTGCCAGCTCACTGACAGATCCCGGGGAGCTGTTTTTT.